What follows is one T cell receptor (beta chain) and its context. The CDR3 loop spans 15 amino acids. CDR1 and CDR2 (germline): KGHSH, LQKENI. The V end was cut by 3 bases, the J end by 2 bases, with 13 bases between. The data were obtained in a study of cytomegalovirus exposure and HLA in healthy donors. The PCR contained 60 Vbeta and 13 Jbeta primers. Assay used: immunoSEQ multiplex PCR; TCRdb lists only in-frame clones, some missing. The sample holds around 150,000 clones; roughly 85% are singletons and the top ten take 8.5%. The sample was PBMCs. V usage is TRBV18 and J usage is TRBJ2-5; tentative D call: TRBD1 (6 bases). The TCR comes from a male donor in good health and CMV-seropositive. DNA for the CDR3: TGTGCCAGCTCACCGACGGGGCAGGGGCAAGAGACCCAGTACTTC. As protein: CASSPTGQGQETQYF. The full variable domain, its missing parts supplied by reference TRBV18 and TRBJ2-5, is NAGVMQNPRHLVRRRGQEARLRCSPMKGHSHVYWYRQLPEEGLKFMVYLQKENIIDESGMPKERFSAEFPKEGPSILRIQQVVRGDSAAYFCASSPTGQGQETQYFGPGTRLLVL.